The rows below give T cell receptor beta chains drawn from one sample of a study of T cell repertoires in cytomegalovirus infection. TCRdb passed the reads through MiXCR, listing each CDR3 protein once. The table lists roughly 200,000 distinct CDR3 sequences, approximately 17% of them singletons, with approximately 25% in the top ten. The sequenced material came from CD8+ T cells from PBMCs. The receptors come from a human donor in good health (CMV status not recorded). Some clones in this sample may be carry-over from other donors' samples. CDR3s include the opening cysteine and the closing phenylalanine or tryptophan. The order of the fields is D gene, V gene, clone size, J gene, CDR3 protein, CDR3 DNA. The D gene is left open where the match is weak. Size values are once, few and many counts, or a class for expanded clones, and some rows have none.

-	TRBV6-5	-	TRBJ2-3	CASSYSGGPGDTQYF	TGTGCCAGCAGTTACTCGGGGGGGCCGGGAGATACGCAGTATTTT
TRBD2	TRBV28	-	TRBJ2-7	CASSIAGAYYEQYF	TGTGCCAGCAGTATAGCGGGGGCCTACTACGAGCAGTACTTC
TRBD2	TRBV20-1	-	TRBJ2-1	CSAKGAYSGGTYNEQFF	TGCAGTGCCAAGGGGGCCTATAGCGGGGGGACCTACAATGAGCAGTTCTTC
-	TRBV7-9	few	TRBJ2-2	CASSFQLGWGDGELFF	TGTGCCAGCAGCTTTCAACTGGGCTGGGGAGACGGGGAGCTGTTTTTT
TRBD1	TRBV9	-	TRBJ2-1	CASSVGVGQGPYNEQFF	TGTGCCAGCAGCGTAGGGGTGGGACAGGGACCCTACAATGAGCAGTTCTTC
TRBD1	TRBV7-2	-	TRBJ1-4	CASSVDRAGEKLFF	TGTGCCAGCAGCGTGGACAGGGCCGGGGAAAAACTGTTTTTT
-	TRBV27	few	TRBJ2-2	CASSLNGKRPGGTGELFF	TGTGCCAGCAGTTTAAACGGAAAGAGGCCCGGTGGCACCGGGGAGCTGTTTTTT
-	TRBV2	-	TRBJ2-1	CASSVSGVDWNEQFF	TGTGCCAGCAGTGTTTCTGGGGTGGATTGGAATGAGCAGTTCTTC
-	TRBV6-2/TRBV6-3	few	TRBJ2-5	CASGFLGEETQYF	TGTGCCAGCGGTTTTCTTGGGGAAGAGACCCAGTACTTC
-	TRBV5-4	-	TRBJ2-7	CASSSPGRRSYEQYF	TGTGCCAGCAGCTCCCCTGGACGTAGAAGCTACGAGCAGTACTTC
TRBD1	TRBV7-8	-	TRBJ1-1	CASSLQAGGLTEAFF	TGTGCCAGCAGCTTACAGGCAGGGGGACTCACTGAAGCTTTCTTT
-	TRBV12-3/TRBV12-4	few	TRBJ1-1	CASRTTGDTEAFF	TGTGCCAGCAGGACGACAGGAGACACTGAAGCTTTCTTT
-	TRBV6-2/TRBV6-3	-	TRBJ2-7	CASSYGAWGYEQYF	TGTGCCAGCAGTTACGGGGCGTGGGGCTACGAGCAGTACTTC
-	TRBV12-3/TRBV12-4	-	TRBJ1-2	CASTGGYGYTF	TGTGCCAGCACTGGGGGGTATGGCTACACCTTC
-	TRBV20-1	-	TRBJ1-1	CSARDQQGGDTEAFF	TGCAGTGCTAGAGACCAACAGGGAGGGGACACTGAAGCTTTCTTT
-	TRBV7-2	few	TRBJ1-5	CASSLPGYNQPQHF	TGTGCCAGCAGCTTACCAGGGTACAATCAGCCCCAGCATTTT
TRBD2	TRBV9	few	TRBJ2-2	CASSAFWGLAGGSGTGELFF	TGTGCCAGCAGCGCCTTTTGGGGACTAGCGGGGGGAAGTGGCACCGGGGAGCTGTTTTTT
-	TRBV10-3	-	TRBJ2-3	CAISERGADTQYF	TGTGCCATCAGTGAAAGGGGCGCAGATACGCAGTATTTT
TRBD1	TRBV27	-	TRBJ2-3	CASSFRDRENTQYF	TGTGCCAGCAGTTTCCGGGACAGGGAAAATACGCAGTATTTT
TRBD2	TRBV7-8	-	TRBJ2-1	CASSLAGPLAVYNEQFF	TGTGCCAGCAGCTTAGCGGGGCCCCTAGCGGTCTACAATGAGCAGTTCTTC
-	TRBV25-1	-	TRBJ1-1	CASSPFGYTEAFF	TGTGCCAGCAGTCCTTTCGGCTACACTGAAGCTTTCTTT
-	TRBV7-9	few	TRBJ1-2	CASSRVGNYGYTF	TGTGCCAGCAGCCGGGTGGGAAACTATGGCTACACCTTC
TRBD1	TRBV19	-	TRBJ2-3	CASKTGETDTQYF	TGTGCCAGTAAAACAGGGGAGACAGATACGCAGTATTTT